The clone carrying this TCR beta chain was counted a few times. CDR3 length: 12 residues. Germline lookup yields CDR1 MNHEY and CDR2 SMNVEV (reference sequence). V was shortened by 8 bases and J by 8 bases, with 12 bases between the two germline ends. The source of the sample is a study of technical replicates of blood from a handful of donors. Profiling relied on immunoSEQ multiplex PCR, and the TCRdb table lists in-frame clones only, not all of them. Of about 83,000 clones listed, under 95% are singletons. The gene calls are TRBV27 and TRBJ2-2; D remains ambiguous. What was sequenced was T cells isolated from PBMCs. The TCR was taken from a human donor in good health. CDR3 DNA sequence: TGTGCCAGCGGGCAGCCTATTGGGGAGCTGTTTTTT. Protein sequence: CASGQPIGELFF.